These 15 T cell receptor beta chains share one sample of origin, sequenced in a study of blood T cell repertoires in COVID-19. TCRdb keeps only in-frame clones here, not all; method: immunoSEQ multiplex PCR. There are roughly 500,000 clones in the sample; approximately 87% occur only once, and less than 2% lies in the top ten. The source material was PBMCs or T cells enriched from blood (not recorded which). The receptors here all came from a woman in her forties who had recovered from COVID-19.

This sequence joins TRBV4-1 and TRBJ2-5, with 8 bases that match TRBD1. The germline V gene encodes CDR1 MGHRA and CDR2 YSYEKL. V shed 4 bases and J 5 bases; nucleotides not matched to a gene: 6. The CDR3 runs 14 residues. CDR3 in amino acids: CASSPGQGGETQYF. The DNA of the CDR3 is TGCGCCAGCAGCCCTGGACAGGGTGGGGAGACCCAGTACTTC.

V and J are TRBV10-1 and TRBJ2-2; D perhaps matches TRBD2 (5 bases). The CDR3 is 13 amino acids. The V end lost 4 bases, the J end lost 7 bases, and 10 bases lay between the germline ends. In germline, CDR1 is WNHNN, CDR2 SYGVQD (reference sequence). CDR3 coding DNA: TGCGCCAGCAGTGTGGGCGAGGGCGGGGAGCTGTTTTTT. This gives the protein CASSVGEGGELFF.

The V and J genes are TRBV3-1 (or the pseudogene TRBV3-2) and TRBJ2-5, with 10 bases fitting TRBD1. The CDR3 sequence is 17 residues long. V lost 3 bases and J lost 5; bases outside the gene matches: 12. CDR1 is LGHDT, CDR2 YNNKEL, per germline (reference sequence). The CDR3 spells CASSQDIGTGEEETQYF. The DNA for the CDR3 is TGTGCCAGCAGCCAGGATATAGGGACAGGGGAGGAGGAGACCCAGTACTTC.

The chain employs TRBV4-1 and TRBJ2-3; TRBD1 aligns across 7 bases. V gave up 4 bases and J gave up 2 bases; unmatched junction bases: 18. This CDR3 has 19 amino acids. Germline V gene sequence: CDR1 MGHRA, CDR2 YSYEKL. CDR3 sequence reads: CASSPWGSDRAVYTDTQYF. The CDR3 nucleotides read TGCGCCAGCAGCCCCTGGGGATCTGACAGGGCAGTTTACACAGATACGCAGTATTTT.

The rearrangement links TRBV30 to TRBJ1-5; 9 bases fit TRBD1. The CDR3 spans 14 residues. V shed 1 base and J 7 bases; nucleotides not matched to a gene: 5. Looked up from germline, CDR1 is GTSNPN and CDR2 is SVGIG (reference sequence). The CDR3 DNA sequence: TGTGCCTGGAGTGCGGGACAGGGTGGACAGCCCCAGCATTTT. This encodes CAWSAGQGGQPQHF.

V and J are TRBV27 and TRBJ1-6; 7 bases agree with TRBD1. Per the germline V gene, CDR1 is MNHEY and CDR2 is SMNVEV (reference sequence). Germline trimming cut 2 bases from V and 9 bases from J; bases unmatched to any gene: 4. The CDR3 is 14 amino acids. CDR3 sequence: CASSLRAGGSPLHF. CDR3 nucleotides: TGTGCCAGCAGTTTACGGGCAGGGGGTTCACCCCTCCACTTT.

The chain couples TRBV18 to TRBJ1-1; a weak D match, TRBD1 (6 bases). The CDR3 covers 15 residues. The V end was cut by 2 bases, the J end by 5 bases, with 15 bases between. Germline values: CDR1 KGHSH, CDR2 LQKENI. The CDR3 is CASSPTGHSGTEAFF. The CDR3 DNA reads TGTGCCAGCTCACCAACGGGACACTCAGGGACTGAAGCTTTCTTT.

This rearrangement joins TRBV6-5 to TRBJ2-5, with 9 bases lining up with TRBD2. With 1 base clipped from V and 5 bases from J, the junction kept 8 bases outside the gene matches. The V gene's germline CDR1 is MNHEY and CDR2 SVGAGI. The CDR3 length is 16 residues. The CDR3 protein is CASSYFFGTSSETQYF. The DNA of the CDR3 is TGTGCCAGCAGTTACTTCTTTGGGACTAGCTCGGAGACCCAGTACTTC.

V usage is TRBV5-8 and J usage is TRBJ1-3; no reliable D call. The germline V gene encodes CDR1 SGHTS and CDR2 YDEGEE. V lost 4 bases and J 0 bases, leaving 11 bases between the germline ends. The CDR3 covers 15 residues. The chain's CDR3 is CASSRGFLSGNTIYF. Written as DNA, the CDR3 is TGTGCCAGCAGCCGCGGGTTCCTCTCTGGAAACACCATATATTTT.

This chain uses TRBV5-4 with TRBJ2-3, with D perhaps TRBD1 (6 bases). Per the germline V gene, CDR1 is SGHNT and CDR2 is YYREEE (reference sequence). CDR3 size: 14 residues. The V end lost 1 base, the J end lost 5 bases, and 11 bases lay between the germline ends. The CDR3 nucleotides are TGTGCCAGCAGCTTGACAGGGATAAAAGATACGCAGTATTTT. Its translation is CASSLTGIKDTQYF.

A single count supports this clone. The genes are TRBV11-2 and TRBJ1-1; D is unclear. This CDR3 is 15 amino acids long. V was clipped by 0 bases and J by 0 bases, with 8 bases between them. Germline V gene sequence: CDR1 SGHAT, CDR2 FQNNGV. The CDR3 is CASSLEAGMNTEAFF. The CDR3 nucleotides are TGTGCCAGCAGCTTAGAAGCGGGAATGAACACTGAAGCTTTCTTT. The entire variable domain, with the rest obtained from reference TRBV11-2 and TRBJ1-1, is as follows: EAGVAQSPRYKIIEKRQSVAFWCNPISGHATLYWYQQILGQGPKLLIQFQNNGVVDDSQLPKDRFSAERLKGVDSTLKIQPAKLEDSAVYLCASSLEAGMNTEAFFGQGTRLTVV.

This sequence joins TRBV27 and TRBJ2-5, with 7 bases that match TRBD2. Germline trimming cut 3 bases from V and 0 bases from J; bases unmatched to any gene: 7. The CDR3 runs 16 residues. Per germline, CDR1 MNHEY and CDR2 SMNVEV (reference sequence). The CDR3 is CASSFRPSGYQETQYF. CDR3 sequence (DNA): TGTGCCAGCAGTTTCCGGCCTAGCGGATACCAAGAGACCCAGTACTTC.

The rearrangement joins TRBV9 to TRBJ2-2, with TRBD2 identical over 12 bases. CDR1 and CDR2 from the germline V gene are SGDLS and YYNGEE. The CDR3 totals 15 residues. V gave up 3 bases and J gave up 6 bases; unmatched junction bases: 3. Here the CDR3 reads CASSASGRGAGELFF. The CDR3, as DNA: TGTGCCAGCAGCGCTAGCGGGAGGGGTGCCGGGGAGCTGTTTTTT.

V usage is TRBV7-9 and J usage is TRBJ1-1, with 9 bases identical to TRBD1. Germline loops: CDR1 SEHNR, CDR2 FQNEAQ (reference sequence). CDR3 size: 14 residues. V was pared by 5 bases and J by 5 bases, with 6 bases of the junction left unmatched. The CDR3 nucleotides are TGTGCCAGCAGCAAAACGGACAGGGGTACTGAAGCTTTCTTT. Translation gives CASSKTDRGTEAFF.

The J gene is TRBJ1-2, the V gene TRBV19, with D possibly matching TRBD1 (5 bases). In germline, CDR1 is LNHDA, CDR2 SQIVND (reference sequence). The CDR3 loop spans 18 amino acids. Trimming left V 6 bases short and J 4 bases short, with 27 bases between. The CDR3 region is CASSTDGIQALSPYGYTF. The CDR3 DNA follows: TGTGCCAGTAGCACCGACGGAATACAGGCGCTGAGCCCCTATGGCTACACCTTC.